This section outlines one TCR beta chain sequence together with its context. The antigen is not known. Germline V CDR1 and CDR2: KGHDR, SFDVKD. The CDR3 spans 14 residues. J lost 1 base, V lost 9 bases, and 6 bases had no gene match. This sample is part of a study of regulatory T cells in long-lasting Graves disease. Arm-PCR of CDR3 regions and iRepertoire HTBI primers were used to build TCR beta libraries. MiXCR was run by TCRdb on the multiplex PCR reads, yielding one entry per CDR3 protein. This table has some 340,000 distinct CDR3 sequences, 23% appearing once. The sample's time point: persistent/refractory GD, antithyroid drugs over 5 years with positive TRAb. After RNA was extracted from PBMCs, the TCR library was made from it. Staff drew nine milliliters of peripheral blood into EDTA tubes. Study-level points and caveats: Segments TRBV28, TRBJ1-2 and TRBJ2-5 showed preferential usage in persistent disease. Public clonotype sharing was higher in persistent than newly diagnosed patients. TCR diversity was lower in persistent Graves' patients (versus newly diagnosed ones).

Sequences were derived from peripheral blood mononuclear cells (PBMCs), sampled when the disease was refractory, from a patient treated with antithyroid drugs. The clonotype originates from a woman in her thirties or forties with Graves disease. The chain has TRBV24-1 and TRBJ2-5; 8 bases agree with TRBD1. The CDR3 spells CATGGQDSQETQYF. The DNA of the CDR3 is TGTGCCACCGGGGGACAGGACTCCCAAGAGACCCAGTACTTC.